Presented here are 6 T cell receptor beta chains from one specimen sequenced in a study of T cell repertoires in cytomegalovirus infection. TCRdb reprocessed the reads with MiXCR, giving one entry per CDR3 protein. The table lists 740,000 or so distinct CDR3 sequences, 35% of them singletons, with 2.8% in the top ten. The source material was PBMCs. The source of these receptors is a human donor in good health (CMV status not recorded). Some clones in this sample may be carry-over from other donors' samples.

This chain connects TRBV6-5 to TRBJ2-1; D is possibly TRBD1 (5 bases). The CDR3 is 18 residues long. With 0 bases removed from V and 4 bases from J, the gap between germline ends came to 19 bases. Germline CDR1 and CDR2: MNHEY and SVGAGI. This chain's CDR3 is CASSYSRLGRSLYNEQFF. The CDR3 DNA follows: TGTGCCAGCAGTTACTCGAGATTGGGGCGGAGTCTTTACAATGAGCAGTTCTTC.

This clonotype was detected only a few times. The V gene is TRBV6-2 or TRBV6-3, the J gene TRBJ2-3, with D possibly being TRBD2 (7 bases). Germline CDR1 reads MNHEY; CDR2 reads SVGEGT. Trimming left V 4 bases short and J 1 base short, with 21 bases between. This CDR3 region has 18 residues. This CDR3 reads CASSSNLRGGRGTDTQYF. The CDR3 nucleotides read TGTGCCAGCAGTTCCAATTTAAGGGGGGGCCGGGGCACAGATACGCAGTATTTT.

This clonotype was detected ten times or more. V and J are TRBV4-1 and TRBJ1-2; no definite D call. V lost 3 bases and J 3 bases, leaving 8 bases between the germline ends. Germline CDR1 and CDR2: MGHRA and YSYEKL. The CDR3 has 13 residues. DNA for the CDR3: TGCGCCAGCAGCCAGGGCAGCCACTATGGCTACACCTTC. It codes for CASSQGSHYGYTF.

CDR3 bases: TGTGCCAGCAGTTTCCGTGACGGGGCGCAAGAGACCCAGTACTTC. Residues: CASSFRDGAQETQYF. V and J are TRBV28 and TRBJ2-5; TRBD1 or TRBD2 may be the D gene (5 bases each). Per the germline V gene, CDR1 is MDHEN and CDR2 is SYDVKM. V was trimmed by 3 bases and J by 2 bases, leaving 13 bases between them. CDR3 size: 15 residues.

This clonotype was detected a few times. This chain uses TRBV19 with TRBJ1-2, with 10 bases identical to TRBD1. J lost 6 bases, V lost 8 bases, and 9 bases had no gene match. This CDR3 region has 14 residues. The germline CDR1 and CDR2 sequences are LNHDA and SQIVND (reference sequence). This CDR3 reads CASSSGTGVDGYTF. The DNA for the CDR3 is TGTGCCAGTTCCTCCGGGACAGGGGTCGATGGCTACACCTTC.

The J gene is TRBJ1-1, the V gene TRBV10-3; D is ambiguous. CDR1 is ENHRY, CDR2 SYGVKD, per germline. Trimming stripped 4 bases from V and 1 base from J, with 7 bases between. The CDR3 extends over 13 amino acids. The CDR3 loop reads CAISGSGNTEAFF. CDR3 coding DNA: TGTGCCATCAGTGGATCCGGGAACACTGAAGCTTTCTTT.